Presented here are 13 T cell receptor beta chains from one specimen sequenced in a study of control samples from healthy donors and cancer patients. Repertoires were generated with immunoSEQ multiplex PCR, while TCRdb's copy carries only in-frame clones and drops some. The table has some 140,000 clones, approximately 96% seen once; the top ten hold approximately 6%. Sequenced input: blood. These receptors were obtained from a man aged 40-49 years in good health.

This chain joins TRBV5-1 and TRBJ2-3, with D perhaps matching TRBD1 or TRBD2 (5 bases each). The V and J ends lost 0 bases and 5 bases respectively, with 10 bases between them. Germline CDR1 SGHRS, CDR2 YFSETQ. The CDR3 runs 14 residues. CDR3 protein: CASSLGGVGDTQYF. CDR3 nucleotides: TGCGCCAGCAGCTTGGGAGGGGTGGGAGATACGCAGTATTTT.

This clone has only one observation. This chain joins TRBV18 and TRBJ1-1; D might be TRBD1 (5 bases). The CDR3 is made up of 13 amino acids. Trimming shortened V by 6 bases and J by 3 bases, and 11 bases separated the two germline ends. CDR1 is KGHSH and CDR2 is LQKENI in the germline V gene. Here the CDR3 reads CASSRGGDTEAFF. The DNA of the CDR3 is TGTGCCAGCTCGCGGGGGGGGGACACTGAAGCTTTCTTT. The full variable domain, its missing parts supplied by reference TRBV18 and TRBJ1-1, is NAGVMQNPRHLVRRRGQEARLRCSPMKGHSHVYWYRQLPEEGLKFMVYLQKENIIDESGMPKERFSAEFPKEGPSILRIQQVVRGDSAAYFCASSRGGDTEAFFGQGTRLTVV.

The CDR3 loop reads CASSPDRGIGYEQYF. In nucleotides, the CDR3 is TGTGCCAGCAGCCCTGACAGGGGAATAGGCTACGAGCAGTACTTC. V usage is TRBV11-2 and J usage is TRBJ2-7; 8 nucleotides match TRBD1. The CDR3 is made up of 15 amino acids. With 5 bases clipped from V and 3 bases from J, the junction kept 9 bases outside the gene matches. CDR1 is SGHAT and CDR2 is FQNNGV in the germline V gene.

This sequence joins TRBV2 and TRBJ2-1; 7 bases align to TRBD2. The V gene end was trimmed by 1 base and the J gene end by 5 bases; junction bases not matched to a gene: 11. The CDR3 loop spans 17 amino acids. Germline V lookup: CDR1 SNHLY, CDR2 FYNNEI. The CDR3 nucleotides are TGTGCCAGCAGTGAAGAGGGCCCGGGAGGTTTGAACAATGAGCAGTTCTTC. As protein: CASSEEGPGGLNNEQFF.

The V gene is TRBV6-5, the J gene TRBJ2-1, with 8 positions matching TRBD2. Germline V gene lookup returns CDR1 MNHEY and CDR2 SVGAGI. V lost 7 bases and J lost 0; bases outside the gene matches: 5. The CDR3 runs to 15 residues. The chain's CDR3 is CASMLSGSSYNEQFF. The DNA for the CDR3 is TGTGCCAGCATGCTAAGCGGGAGCTCCTACAATGAGCAGTTCTTC.

The rearrangement links TRBV5-1 to TRBJ1-1; the D is unclear. In germline, CDR1 is SGHRS, CDR2 YFSETQ. Trimming took off 6 bases at V and 3 bases at J, with 9 bases between the two ends. The CDR3 has 12 residues. The CDR3 loop is CASTYGDTEAFF. CDR3 sequence (DNA): TGCGCCAGCACATACGGGGACACTGAAGCTTTCTTT.

The chain uses TRBV18 and TRBJ1-4; D gene uncertain. In germline, CDR1 is KGHSH, CDR2 LQKENI. Trimming stripped 2 bases from V and 0 bases from J, with 7 bases between. This CDR3 is 15 amino acids long. The CDR3 nucleotides are TGTGCCAGCTCACCAGGGAATCCAACTAATGAAAAACTGTTTTTT. This translates into CASSPGNPTNEKLFF. Full variable domain (rest looked up from reference TRBV18 and TRBJ1-4): NAGVMQNPRHLVRRRGQEARLRCSPMKGHSHVYWYRQLPEEGLKFMVYLQKENIIDESGMPKERFSAEFPKEGPSILRIQQVVRGDSAAYFCASSPGNPTNEKLFFGSGTQLSVL.

The chain joins TRBV5-6 to TRBJ2-7; D is perhaps TRBD1 (6 bases). With 4 bases removed from V and 0 bases from J, the gap between germline ends came to 14 bases. CDR1 SGHDT and CDR2 YYEEEE come from the germline V gene. This CDR3 spans 15 amino acids. The CDR3 is CASSPTGLSSYEQYF. CDR3 DNA sequence: TGTGCCAGCAGCCCGACAGGCCTGAGCTCCTACGAGCAGTACTTC.

The rearrangement links TRBV6-5 to TRBJ1-2; unclear D gene. CDR1 and CDR2 from the germline V gene are MNHEY and SVGAGI. This CDR3 contains 12 residues. Trimming stripped 6 bases from V and 3 bases from J, with 8 bases between. Here the CDR3 DNA reads TGTGCCAGCAGCCCAAACTACTATGGCTACACCTTC. This sequence encodes CASSPNYYGYTF.

About this clone itself: This sample includes further DNA sequences coding for the same CDR3. This rearrangement joins TRBV6-1 to TRBJ1-1, with D possibly being TRBD1 (6 bases). The V gene's germline CDR1 is MNHNS and CDR2 SASEGT. This CDR3 spans 13 amino acids. Trimming pared 3 bases from V and 5 bases from J, leaving 10 bases between. The CDR3 DNA sequence: TGTGCCAGCAGTGACAGGGGAGGAACTGAAGCTTTCTTT. The encoded protein is CASSDRGGTEAFF.

This chain joins TRBV19 and TRBJ1-2; 10 bases align to TRBD1. This CDR3 has 15 amino acids. V trimming: 4 bases; J trimming: 7 bases; junction bases outside the gene matches: 9. Germline V gene sequence: CDR1 LNHDA, CDR2 SQIVND (reference sequence). For the CDR3, the DNA is TGTGCCAGTAGTACTCCGGGACAGGGGACCCTTGGCTACACCTTC. Its protein product is CASSTPGQGTLGYTF.

The chain joins TRBV6-6 to TRBJ2-7; D call uncertain. Trimming stripped 0 bases from V and 6 bases from J, with 9 bases between. This CDR3 has 13 amino acids. CDR1 is MNHNY, CDR2 SVGAGI, per germline (reference sequence). The CDR3, as DNA: TGTGCCAGCAGTTACTCAAAGGGAAGCGAGCAGTACTTC. Residues: CASSYSKGSEQYF.

This clone was observed a single time. The rearrangement joins TRBV9 to TRBJ2-2; no clear D. V was clipped by 0 bases and J by 6 bases, with 6 bases between them. This CDR3 spans 13 amino acids. The germline V gene has CDR1 SGDLS and CDR2 YYNGEE. DNA of the CDR3: TGTGCCAGCAGCGTAGGGAATCCCGGGGAGCTGTTTTTT. This codes for CASSVGNPGELFF.